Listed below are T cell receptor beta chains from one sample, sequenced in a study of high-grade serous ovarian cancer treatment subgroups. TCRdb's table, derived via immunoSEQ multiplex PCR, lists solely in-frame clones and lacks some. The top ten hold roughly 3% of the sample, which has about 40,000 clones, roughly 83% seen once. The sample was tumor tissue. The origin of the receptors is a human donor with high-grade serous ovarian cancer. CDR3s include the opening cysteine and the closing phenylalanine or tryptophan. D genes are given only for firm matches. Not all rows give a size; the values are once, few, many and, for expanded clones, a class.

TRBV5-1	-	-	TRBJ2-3	TGCGCCAGTGCCGACGGCCTCAGCACAGATACGCAGTATTTT	CASADGLSTDTQYF
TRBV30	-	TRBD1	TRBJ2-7	TGTGCCTGGAGTGTGGGGACAGGGACCAACGAGCAGTACTTC	CAWSVGTGTNEQYF
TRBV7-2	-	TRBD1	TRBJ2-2	TGTGCCAGCAGCTTAGCAGGACAGGGGGACACCGGGGAGCTGTTTTTT	CASSLAGQGDTGELFF
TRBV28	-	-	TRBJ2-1	TGTGCCAGCAAAGGACATAGCTCCTACAATGAGCAGTTCTTC	CASKGHSSYNEQFF
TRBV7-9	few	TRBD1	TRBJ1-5	TGTGCCAGCAGCTATGGGACAGGGACGAACCAGCCCCAGCATTTT	CASSYGTGTNQPQHF
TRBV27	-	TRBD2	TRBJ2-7	TGTGCCAGCAGTCCACGGACTAGCGGGAGCTACGAGCAGTACTTC	CASSPRTSGSYEQYF
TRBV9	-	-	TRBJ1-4	TGTGCCAGCAGCGCCGCCGGGGGGTATGGGAATGAAAAACTGTTTTTT	CASSAAGGYGNEKLFF
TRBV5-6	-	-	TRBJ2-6	TGTGCCAGCAGCTCGGGAGCGGTGACGGGGGCCAACGTCCTGACTTTC	CASSSGAVTGANVLTF
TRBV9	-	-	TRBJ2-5	TGTGCCAGCAGCGTAGAGGGGGGGCGGATAACGGAGACCCAGTACTTC	CASSVEGGRITETQYF
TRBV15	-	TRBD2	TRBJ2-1	TGTGCCACTTTCCGGGGGGGAGCTTCCTACAATGAGCAGTTCTTC	CATFRGGASYNEQFF
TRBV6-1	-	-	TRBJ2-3	TGTGCCAGCAGATCTCAGCGGATTATCACAGATACGCAGTATTTT	CASRSQRIITDTQYF
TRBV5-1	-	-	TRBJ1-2	TGCGCCAGCAGCTTGGGATCCCGGACAGCTGGCTATGGCTACACCTTC	CASSLGSRTAGYGYTF
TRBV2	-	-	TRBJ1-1	TGTGCCAGCAGAGGCAGGCAGAACACTGAAGCTTTCTTT	CASRGRQNTEAFF
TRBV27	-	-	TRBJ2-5	TGTGCCACACGGGGACAAAAAGAGACCCAGTACTTC	CATRGQKETQYF
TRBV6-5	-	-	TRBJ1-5	TGTGCCAGCAGTCAGGGTCTGGGCAATCAGCCCCAGCATTTT	CASSQGLGNQPQHF